The 22 T cell receptor beta chains below come from one sample, sequenced in a study of brain T cells in children with intractable seizures. Data came from immunoSEQ multiplex PCR; TCRdb stores just in-frame clones and leaves some out. The repertoire holds 300,000 to 400,000 clones, with 93% as singletons. Time point of the sample: blood from clinic visit 5 months post-surgery; TSC patient then seizure free. The sequences come from peripheral blood, collected 5 to 6 months after surgery. The receptors shown here come from a boy under three years old with tuberous sclerosis and intractable seizures.

CDR3 amino acids: CATSDPAGYTDTQYF. The DNA of the CDR3 is TGTGCCACCAGTGATCCAGCGGGCTACACAGATACGCAGTATTTT. The V gene is TRBV24-1, the J gene TRBJ2-3, with D possibly matching TRBD2 (6 bases). Germline lookup yields CDR1 KGHDR and CDR2 SFDVKD. With 3 bases removed from V and 2 bases from J, the gap between germline ends came to 11 bases. CDR3 size: 15 residues.

The chain uses TRBV9 and TRBJ2-7; TRBD1 aligns across 7 bases. The CDR3 length is 14 residues. Trimming removed 2 bases from V and 3 bases from J; junction bases left unmatched: 5. Germline CDR1 and CDR2: SGDLS and YYNGEE. The CDR3, as DNA: TGTGCCAGCAGCGTCGGGACAGCCGACTACGAGCAGTACTTC. Protein: CASSVGTADYEQYF. The full variable domain, rest sourced from reference TRBV9 and TRBJ2-7, is DSGVTQTPKHLITATGQRVTLRCSPRSGDLSVYWYQQSLDQGLQFLIQYYNGEERAKGNILERFSAQQFPDLHSELNLSSLELGDSALYFCASSVGTADYEQYFGPGTRLTVT.

This rearrangement joins TRBV6-5 to TRBJ1-2; the match to TRBD1 covers 8 bases. CDR1 is MNHEY, CDR2 SVGAGI, per germline. This CDR3 comprises 13 residues. The trim removed 6 bases at V and 4 bases at J, leaving 4 bases unmatched. CDR3: CASRTQGAYGYTF. The CDR3 nucleotides read TGTGCCAGCAGGACCCAGGGGGCCTATGGCTACACCTTC.

The genes are TRBV5-8 and TRBJ2-2, with 8 bases identical to TRBD2. After removal of 5 bases from V and 3 bases from J, the junction contained 3 bases not matched to a gene. CDR1 is SGHTS, CDR2 YDEGEE, per germline. The CDR3 has 14 residues. Here the CDR3 reads CASRLAEHTGELFF. The CDR3 region has the DNA TGTGCCAGCAGACTAGCGGAGCACACCGGGGAGCTGTTTTTT.

CDR3: CASSGGLLTDTQYF. Written as DNA, the CDR3 is TGTGCCAGCAGCGGAGGACTCCTCACAGATACGCAGTATTTT. This sequence joins TRBV9 and TRBJ2-3; possible D gene TRBD2, 5 bases. Germline V lookup: CDR1 SGDLS, CDR2 YYNGEE. CDR3 size: 14 residues. Trimming cost V 3 bases and J 2 bases, with 10 bases left between them.

The chain couples TRBV27 to TRBJ1-6, with D unresolved. The germline V and J ends were trimmed by 6 bases and 9 bases, with 18 bases remaining between them. Germline V gene lookup returns CDR1 MNHEY and CDR2 SMNVEV (reference sequence). This CDR3 contains 15 residues. The CDR3, as DNA: TGTGCCAGCAGGCGGACGGTGGAGGAGGGTTCACCCCTCCACTTT. Translated: CASRRTVEEGSPLHF.

This clone appeared once. V usage is TRBV30 and J usage is TRBJ2-7; the match to TRBD2 covers 9 bases. Looked up from germline, CDR1 is GTSNPN and CDR2 is SVGIG (reference sequence). The V segment lost 0 bases and the J segment 6 bases; nucleotides outside the gene matches: 9. The CDR3 totals 15 residues. CDR3 in amino acids: CAWSVLPGLASEQYF. The DNA of the CDR3 is TGTGCCTGGAGTGTACTTCCCGGACTAGCGAGCGAGCAGTACTTC.

J is TRBJ1-2 and V is TRBV20-1; 9 bases are shared with TRBD1. Losses at the gene ends were 3 bases for V and 5 bases for J; bases not matched to a gene: 7. CDR1 DFQATT and CDR2 SNEGSKA come from the germline V gene (reference sequence). This CDR3 region has 14 residues. CDR3 coding DNA: TGCAGTGCTAGTGAACAGGGGGCCGGGTATGGCTACACCTTC. Protein sequence: CSASEQGAGYGYTF.

The gene calls are TRBV5-4 and TRBJ1-1, with D possibly TRBD1 on 5 matching bases. The CDR3 totals 15 residues. Trimming shortened V by 4 bases and J by 1 base, and 14 bases separated the two germline ends. Germline CDR1 is SGHNT and CDR2 is YYREEE (reference sequence). The CDR3 DNA follows: TGTGCCAGCAGCCGGGGAGGGGTCCCGAACACTGAAGCTTTCTTT. It encodes CASSRGGVPNTEAFF.

The chain links TRBV7-9 to TRBJ1-5, with D unresolved. V was shortened by 2 bases and J by 5 bases, with 10 bases between the two germline ends. This CDR3 contains 14 residues. Germline V CDR1 and CDR2: SEHNR, FQNEAQ (reference sequence). The CDR3 reads CASSLQTGDQPQHF. The CDR3 DNA reads as TGTGCCAGCAGCTTACAGACTGGCGATCAGCCCCAGCATTTT. The entire variable domain, with the rest obtained from reference TRBV7-9 and TRBJ1-5, is as follows: DTGVSQNPRHKITKRGQNVTFRCDPISEHNRLYWYRQTLGQGPEFLTYFQNEAQLEKSRLLSDRFSAERPKGSFSTLEIQRTEQGDSAMYLCASSLQTGDQPQHFGDGTRLSIL.

The chain carries TRBV29-1 and TRBJ1-2, with D perhaps TRBD1 (6 bases). The V gene's germline CDR1 is SQVTM and CDR2 ANQGSEA. This CDR3 has 19 amino acids. Trimming shortened V by 5 bases and J by 2 bases, and 30 bases separated the two germline ends. Here the CDR3 reads CSVSPSLIETGRENYGYTF. CDR3 DNA: TGCAGCGTTTCCCCATCCCTAATTGAAACAGGGCGCGAAAACTATGGCTACACCTTC.

The chain carries TRBV11-1 and TRBJ1-1; TRBD1 might be the D (5 bases). The V gene lost 5 bases and the J gene lost 1 base, with 17 bases spanning the gap. The CDR3 runs to 16 residues. CDR1 and CDR2 from the germline V gene are SGHAT and FQDESV (reference sequence). The CDR3 spells CASSQSGAGQNTEAFF. CDR3 sequence (DNA): TGTGCCAGCAGCCAGAGTGGGGCAGGGCAGAACACTGAAGCTTTCTTT.

This clone has just one count. The chain recombines TRBV6-6 with TRBJ1-3; D is unresolved. Deletions cut 2 bases from V and 3 bases from J, with 5 bases between. The CDR3 is made up of 13 amino acids. Germline CDR1 and CDR2: MNHNY and SVGAGI (reference sequence). The CDR3 is CASSYRVGNTIYF. For the CDR3, the DNA is TGTGCCAGCAGTTACAGGGTTGGAAACACCATATATTTT.

J is TRBJ2-2 and V is TRBV7-3, with TRBD2 identical over 7 bases. Losses at the gene ends were 1 base for V and 1 base for J; bases not matched to a gene: 6. The CDR3 runs to 17 residues. CDR1 SGHTA and CDR2 FQGTGA come from the germline V gene. The CDR3 region is CASSLREGTRNTGELFF. CDR3 DNA: TGTGCCAGCAGCTTAAGGGAGGGGACCCGGAACACCGGGGAGCTGTTTTTT.

The chain has TRBV6-6 and TRBJ1-2; TRBD1 might be the D (5 bases). The CDR3 sequence is 12 residues long. Germline CDR1 and CDR2: MNHNY and SVGAGI (reference sequence). The V end lost 11 bases, the J end lost 2 bases, and 12 bases lay between the germline ends. The chain's CDR3 is CAGGKLNYGYTF. In DNA, the CDR3 is TGTGCCGGGGGGAAACTAAACTATGGCTACACCTTC.

The rearrangement links TRBV2 to TRBJ1-4; D unresolved. Trimming pared 7 bases from V and 8 bases from J, leaving 11 bases between. The germline V gene encodes CDR1 SNHLY and CDR2 FYNNEI. This CDR3 contains 12 residues. The CDR3 loop is CASTRAGEKLFF. CDR3 nucleotides: TGTGCCAGCACGAGGGCCGGAGAAAAACTGTTTTTT.

The sample holds a few counts of this clone. The chain links TRBV7-9 to TRBJ2-2; a possible D gene is TRBD2 (5 bases). The CDR3 covers 13 residues. The V gene's germline CDR1 is SEHNR and CDR2 FQNEAQ (reference sequence). Trimming cost V 2 bases and J 5 bases, with 6 bases left between them. The CDR3 bases are TGTGCCAGCAGCTTAACGGGGACCGGGGAGCTGTTTTTT. Residues: CASSLTGTGELFF.

The chain employs TRBV7-8 and TRBJ2-5; D unclear. This CDR3 contains 14 residues. Germline CDR1 reads SGHVS; CDR2 reads FQNEAQ. Trimming left V 2 bases short and J 5 bases short, with 12 bases between. CDR3 sequence reads: CASSLMRTMETQYF. The CDR3 nucleotides are TGTGCCAGCAGCTTAATGCGGACGATGGAGACCCAGTACTTC.

This clone was seen once. V is TRBV20-1 and J is TRBJ1-1; possibly TRBD1 for D (5 bases). CDR3 length equals 15 residues. V lost 3 bases, J lost 8 bases, and 22 bases lay in between. Germline CDR1 and CDR2: DFQATT and SNEGSKA (reference sequence). The CDR3 reads CSASGPTGLPWEAFF. The CDR3 bases are TGCAGTGCTAGTGGGCCGACGGGACTCCCCTGGGAAGCTTTCTTT.

The chain links TRBV3-1 (or the pseudogene TRBV3-2) to TRBJ1-1, with D tentatively TRBD1 (5 bases). Deletions cut 7 bases from V and 7 bases from J, with 16 bases between. This CDR3 spans 13 amino acids. Looked up from germline, CDR1 is LGHDT and CDR2 is YNNKEL (reference sequence). CDR3 bases: TGTGCCAGCACCTTCGGGGCGGGCGGTGAAGCTTTCTTT. It codes for CASTFGAGGEAFF.

This clone has a handful of counts. The chain carries TRBV24-1 and TRBJ1-1; maybe TRBD1 (6 bases). Germline V lookup: CDR1 KGHDR, CDR2 SFDVKD. This CDR3 comprises 15 residues. V gave up 8 bases and J gave up 3 bases, with 18 bases separating them. For the CDR3, the DNA is TGTGCCACCATGTGGGGGCGCCCCCAGGACACTGAAGCTTTCTTT. It yields the protein CATMWGRPQDTEAFF.

The V gene is TRBV11-3, the J gene TRBJ2-3; D is unclear. Germline CDR1 and CDR2: SGHNT and YENEEA. V was shortened by 2 bases and J by 2 bases, with 5 bases between the two germline ends. The CDR3 covers 13 residues. This CDR3 is CASSLSHTDTQYF. In nucleotides, the CDR3 is TGTGCCAGCAGCTTATCCCACACAGATACGCAGTATTTT.